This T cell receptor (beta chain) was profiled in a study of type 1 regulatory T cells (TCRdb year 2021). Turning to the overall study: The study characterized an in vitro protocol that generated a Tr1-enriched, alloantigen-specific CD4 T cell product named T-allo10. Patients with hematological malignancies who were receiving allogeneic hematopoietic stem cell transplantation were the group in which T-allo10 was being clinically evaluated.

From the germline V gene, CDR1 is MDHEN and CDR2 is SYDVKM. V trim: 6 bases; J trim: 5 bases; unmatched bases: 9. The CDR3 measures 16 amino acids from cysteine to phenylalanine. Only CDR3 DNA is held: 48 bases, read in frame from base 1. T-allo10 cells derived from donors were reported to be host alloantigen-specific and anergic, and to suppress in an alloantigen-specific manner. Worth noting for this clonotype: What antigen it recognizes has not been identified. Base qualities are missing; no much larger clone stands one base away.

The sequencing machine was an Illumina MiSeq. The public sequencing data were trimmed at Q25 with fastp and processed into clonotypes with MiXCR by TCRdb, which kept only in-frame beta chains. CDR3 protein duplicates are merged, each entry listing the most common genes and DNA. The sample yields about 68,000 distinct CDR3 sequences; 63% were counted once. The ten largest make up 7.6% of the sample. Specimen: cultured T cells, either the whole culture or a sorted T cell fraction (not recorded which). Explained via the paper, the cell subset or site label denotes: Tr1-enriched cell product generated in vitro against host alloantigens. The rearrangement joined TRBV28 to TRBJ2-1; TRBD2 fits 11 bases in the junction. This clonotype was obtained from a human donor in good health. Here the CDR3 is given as CASSQPGLADHNEQFF. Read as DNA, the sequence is TGTGCCAGCAGCCAGCCGGGACTAGCGGACCACAATGAGCAGTTCTTC.